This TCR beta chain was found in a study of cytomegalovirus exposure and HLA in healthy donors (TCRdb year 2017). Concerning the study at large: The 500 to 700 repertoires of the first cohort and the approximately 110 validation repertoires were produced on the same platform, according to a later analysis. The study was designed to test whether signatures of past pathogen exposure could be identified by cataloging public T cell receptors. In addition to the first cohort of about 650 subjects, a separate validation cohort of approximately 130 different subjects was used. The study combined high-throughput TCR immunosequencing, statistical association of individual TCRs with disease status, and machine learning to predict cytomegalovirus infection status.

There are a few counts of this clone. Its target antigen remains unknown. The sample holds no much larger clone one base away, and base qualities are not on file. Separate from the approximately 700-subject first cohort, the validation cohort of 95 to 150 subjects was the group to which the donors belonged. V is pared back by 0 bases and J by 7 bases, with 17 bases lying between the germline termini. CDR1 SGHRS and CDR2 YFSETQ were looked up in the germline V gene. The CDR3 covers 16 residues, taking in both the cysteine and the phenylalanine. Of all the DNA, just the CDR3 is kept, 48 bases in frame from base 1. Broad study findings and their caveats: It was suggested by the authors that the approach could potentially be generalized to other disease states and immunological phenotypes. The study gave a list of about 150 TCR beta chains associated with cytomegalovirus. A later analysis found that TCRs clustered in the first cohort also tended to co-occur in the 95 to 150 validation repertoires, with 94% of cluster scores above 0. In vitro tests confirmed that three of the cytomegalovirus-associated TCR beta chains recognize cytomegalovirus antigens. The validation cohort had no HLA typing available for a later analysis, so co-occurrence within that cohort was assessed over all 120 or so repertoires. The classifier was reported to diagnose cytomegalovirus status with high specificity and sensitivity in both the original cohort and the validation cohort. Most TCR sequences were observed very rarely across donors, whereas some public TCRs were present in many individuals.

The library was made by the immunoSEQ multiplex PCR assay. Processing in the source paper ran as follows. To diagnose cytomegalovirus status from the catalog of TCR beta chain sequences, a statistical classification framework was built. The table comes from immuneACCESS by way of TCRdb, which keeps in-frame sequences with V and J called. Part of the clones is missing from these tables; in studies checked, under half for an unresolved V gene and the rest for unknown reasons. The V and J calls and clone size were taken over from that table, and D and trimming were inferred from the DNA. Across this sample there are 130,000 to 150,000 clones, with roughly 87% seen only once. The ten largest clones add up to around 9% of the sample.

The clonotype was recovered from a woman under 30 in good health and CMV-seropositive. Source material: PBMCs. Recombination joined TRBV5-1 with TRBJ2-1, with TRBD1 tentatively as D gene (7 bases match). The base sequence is TGCGCCAGCAGCTTGGTAGGAGGGGGCAGGGGGAATGAGCAGTTCTTC. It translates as CASSLVGGGRGNEQFF.